Below are 15 T cell receptor beta chains sequenced from a single sample in a study of PD-L1 blockade in urothelial cancer. The protocol was immunoSEQ multiplex PCR, while the TCRdb copy is restricted to in-frame clones and leaves out a portion. The sample has more than 50,000 clones, almost 85% seen once; the top ten hold almost 4.5%. The sample was PBMCs, taken around atezolizumab (anti-PD-L1) treatment. The receptors were sampled from a man aged 65 to 85 with urothelial cancer.

This clone has just a few counts. This chain connects TRBV13 to TRBJ1-2, with 7 bases aligning to TRBD1. CDR3 length equals 15 residues. V lost 5 bases and J lost 2; bases outside the gene matches: 8. Germline CDR1 and CDR2: PRHDT and FYEKMQ (reference sequence). Here the CDR3 reads CASSLSSTGNYGYTF. In DNA form, the CDR3 reads TGTGCCAGCAGCCTTTCCTCGACAGGGAACTATGGCTACACCTTC.

This sequence joins TRBV10-3 and TRBJ1-2, with 7 positions matching TRBD1. With V trimmed by 2 bases and J by 5 bases, 29 bases remained unmatched. The germline V gene encodes CDR1 ENHRY and CDR2 SYGVKD. The CDR3 runs to 22 residues. CDR3 sequence: CAISEPAWGRAPGTVAEYGYTF. In DNA form, the CDR3 reads TGTGCCATCAGTGAGCCCGCTTGGGGCCGTGCTCCGGGGACAGTTGCCGAGTATGGCTACACCTTC.

The chain carries TRBV9 and TRBJ2-1; 12 nucleotides agree with TRBD2. This CDR3 spans 17 amino acids. CDR1 and CDR2 from the germline V gene are SGDLS and YYNGEE. Unmatched junction bases numbered 11, after V lost 3 bases and J lost 7 bases. The DNA for the CDR3 is TGTGCCAGCAGCGCACCCCTAGCGGGAGGGCCAGCAAATGAGCAGTTCTTC. Its protein product is CASSAPLAGGPANEQFF.

This chain connects TRBV28 to TRBJ1-2, with no clear D. V lost 5 bases to trimming and J lost 5 bases, with 18 bases between them. The germline V gene encodes CDR1 MDHEN and CDR2 SYDVKM. The CDR3 runs 15 residues. CDR3 sequence reads: CASSRWRRLLYGYTF. DNA for the CDR3: TGTGCCAGCAGTCGATGGCGAAGACTACTGTATGGCTACACCTTC.

The chain combines TRBV12-5 with TRBJ2-1, with 7 positions matching TRBD1. There are 17 residues in the CDR3. Per germline, CDR1 LGHNT and CDR2 FRNRAP. V was pared by 5 bases and J by 0 bases, with 10 bases of the junction left unmatched. CDR3 nucleotides: TGTGCTAGTGGTCCGAGGACAGGAGCCAGCTCCTACAATGAGCAGTTCTTC. Translating gives CASGPRTGASSYNEQFF.

The J gene is TRBJ1-5, the V gene TRBV7-2; no clear D gene. The CDR3 runs 14 residues. Trimming took 1 base from V and 9 from J, leaving 13 bases between them. Germline CDR1 SGHTA, CDR2 FQGNSA. Here the CDR3 DNA reads TGTGCCAGCAGCTTAGATACGGGAAAGTCGCCCCAGCATTTT. Translated: CASSLDTGKSPQHF.

The chain recombines TRBV19 with TRBJ2-1; D possibly corresponds to TRBD2 (5 bases). The ends were cut back, 3 bases at V and 10 bases at J, with 16 bases in the middle. The CDR3 extends over 14 amino acids. Germline CDR1 and CDR2: LNHDA and SQIVND (reference sequence). The CDR3 loop is CASSMARSAGEQFF. CDR3 in DNA: TGTGCCAGTAGTATGGCGCGCTCGGCGGGCGAGCAGTTCTTC.

The chain has TRBV2 and TRBJ2-3; 7 nucleotides match TRBD2. The germline gives CDR1 SNHLY, CDR2 FYNNEI. This CDR3 is 14 amino acids long. J gave up 2 bases and V 8 bases, and 7 bases lay outside the gene matches. The chain's CDR3 is CASGRESTTDTQYF. CDR3 DNA: TGTGCCAGCGGGCGGGAGTCAACCACAGATACGCAGTATTTT. Complete variable domain (other parts from reference TRBV2 and TRBJ2-3): EPEVTQTPSHQVTQMGQEVILRCVPISNHLYFYWYRQILGQKVEFLVSFYNNEISEKSEIFDDQFSVERPDGSNFTLKIRSTKLEDSAMYFCASGRESTTDTQYFGPGTRLTVL.

The V and J genes are TRBV6-5 and TRBJ1-1, with 9 bases lining up with TRBD1. The CDR3 totals 13 residues. From germline, CDR1 is MNHEY and CDR2 SVGAGI. The ends lost 4 bases at V and 5 bases at J; junction bases unmatched: 2. CDR3 DNA: TGTGCCAGCAGTTTAGACAGGGGGACTGAAGCTTTCTTT. Its translation is CASSLDRGTEAFF.

The V and J genes are TRBV28 and TRBJ1-1; D is undetermined. The CDR3 spans 14 residues. V was cut by 3 bases and J by 0 bases, with 8 bases left in between. Germline values: CDR1 MDHEN, CDR2 SYDVKM. The CDR3 here is CASSFASLNTEAFF. In nucleotides, the CDR3 is TGTGCCAGCAGTTTTGCCAGTCTGAACACTGAAGCTTTCTTT.

The chain recombines TRBV10-3 with TRBJ2-5; 10 bases are shared with TRBD1. This CDR3 contains 15 residues. V lost 6 bases and J lost 4; bases outside the gene matches: 8. Germline lookup yields CDR1 ENHRY and CDR2 SYGVKD. The CDR3 here is CAISLRGTGVETQYF. Written as DNA, the CDR3 is TGTGCCATCAGCCTGCGTGGGACAGGGGTAGAGACCCAGTACTTC.

This chain uses TRBV5-5 with TRBJ1-1; D remains ambiguous. Germline assignment: CDR1 SGHKS and CDR2 YYEKEE (reference sequence). V lost 1 base and J lost 3, with 10 bases in between. CDR3 length: 14 residues. As DNA, the CDR3 is TGTGCCAGCAGCTTGTGGGCAGTGGACACTGAAGCTTTCTTT. It encodes CASSLWAVDTEAFF.

The chain uses TRBV6-6 and TRBJ2-7, with D possibly TRBD2 on 6 matching bases. CDR1 and CDR2 (germline): MNHNY, SVGAGI (reference sequence). Trimming stripped 2 bases from V and 4 bases from J, with 12 bases between. The CDR3 extends over 14 amino acids. CDR3 in amino acids: CASSYGAGLYEQYF. In nucleotides, the CDR3 is TGTGCCAGCAGTTACGGGGCGGGACTGTACGAGCAGTACTTC.

The chain uses TRBV6-5 and TRBJ2-3, with 8 bases lining up with TRBD2. The V gene end was trimmed by 2 bases and the J gene end by 1 base; junction bases not matched to a gene: 5. The germline V gene encodes CDR1 MNHEY and CDR2 SVGAGI. CDR3 size: 16 residues. The CDR3 protein is CASSYEAGGGTDTQYF. The DNA for the CDR3 is TGTGCCAGCAGTTACGAGGCGGGAGGTGGCACAGATACGCAGTATTTT.

The rearrangement uses TRBV30 and TRBJ1-1; possible D gene TRBD1, 5 bases. The CDR3 length is 15 residues. The ends were cut back, 0 bases at V and 3 bases at J, with 14 bases in the middle. CDR1 and CDR2 (germline): GTSNPN, SVGIG (reference sequence). The CDR3 protein is CAWSVSDGGDTEAFF. The CDR3 DNA sequence: TGTGCCTGGAGTGTGTCAGATGGAGGGGACACTGAAGCTTTCTTT.